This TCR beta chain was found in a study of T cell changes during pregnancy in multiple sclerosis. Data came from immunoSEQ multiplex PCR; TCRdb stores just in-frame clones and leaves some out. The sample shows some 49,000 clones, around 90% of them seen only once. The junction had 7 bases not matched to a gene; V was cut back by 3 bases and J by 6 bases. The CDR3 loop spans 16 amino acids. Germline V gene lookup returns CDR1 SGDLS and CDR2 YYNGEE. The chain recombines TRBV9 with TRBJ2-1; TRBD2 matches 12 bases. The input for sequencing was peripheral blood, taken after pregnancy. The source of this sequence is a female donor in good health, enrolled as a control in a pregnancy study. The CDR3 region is CASSGSSGGASNEQFF. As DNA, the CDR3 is TGTGCCAGCAGCGGGTCTAGCGGGGGGGCCTCCAATGAGCAGTTCTTC.